A single sample is the source of the 6 T cell receptor beta chains below, sequenced in a study of patients and donors after allogeneic stem cell transplantation. From the RT-PCR reads, TCRdb called clonotypes with MiXCR, one entry per CDR3 protein. The table includes about 110,000 distinct CDR3 sequences, approximately 40% detected once. The sequenced sample was blood, either unsorted or a sorted T cell fraction (not recorded which). Source of these receptors: a human donor who was either an allogeneic HSCT recipient or a stem cell or donor lymphocyte infusion donor (not recorded which). It is not recorded whose cells these are; they may come from a transplant donor.

This clonotype was detected a few times. The chain recombines TRBV20-1 with TRBJ1-5, with TRBD1 as a possible D gene (6 bases). CDR1 is DFQATT, CDR2 SNEGSKA, per germline (reference sequence). The ends were cut back, 3 bases at V and 7 bases at J, with 22 bases in the middle. CDR3 size: 16 residues. Here the CDR3 reads CSASRFPGDGGQPQHF. The CDR3, as DNA: TGCAGTGCTAGCAGGTTTCCAGGGGATGGTGGCCAGCCCCAGCATTTT.

The gene calls are TRBV7-9 and TRBJ2-2; D is perhaps TRBD2 (6 bases). CDR3 length: 16 amino acids. V was trimmed by 2 bases and J by 6 bases, leaving 16 bases between them. The germline gives CDR1 SEHNR, CDR2 FQNEAQ (reference sequence). CDR3 sequence: CASSLFPETRPGELFF. The CDR3 coding sequence is TGTGCCAGCAGCTTATTCCCCGAGACTAGGCCCGGGGAGCTGTTTTTT.

The rearrangement links TRBV6-6 to TRBJ1-5, with D perhaps TRBD1 (5 bases). The CDR3 is made up of 16 amino acids. Trimming removed 2 bases at V and 1 base at J, with 12 bases between. From germline, CDR1 is MNHNY and CDR2 SVGAGI (reference sequence). Here the CDR3 reads CASSYPQGVSNQPQHF. The CDR3 DNA reads TGTGCCAGCAGTTACCCTCAGGGCGTGAGCAATCAGCCCCAGCATTTT.

This clonotype was observed a handful of times. The chain links TRBV18 to TRBJ2-1; D tentatively fits TRBD1 or TRBD2 (5 bases each). There are 15 residues in the CDR3. Germline CDR1 and CDR2: KGHSH and LQKENI. Trimming left V 1 base short and J 4 bases short, with 11 bases between. The CDR3 protein is CASSPRFGAYNEQFF. The CDR3 nucleotides read TGTGCCAGCTCACCACGGTTCGGGGCTTACAATGAGCAGTTCTTC.

This clonotype was counted a few times. This chain uses TRBV24-1 with TRBJ1-1; no firm D call. This CDR3 contains 13 residues. Germline-derived CDR1 and CDR2 are KGHDR and SFDVKD. Trimming removed 3 bases from V and 3 bases from J, with 7 bases in between. The CDR3: CATSDRQYTEAFF. In DNA form, the CDR3 reads TGTGCCACCAGTGATCGGCAGTACACTGAAGCTTTCTTT.

This clonotype was recorded a few times. V is TRBV18 and J is TRBJ1-4; D is unresolved. Germline lookup yields CDR1 KGHSH and CDR2 LQKENI. CDR3 length: 16 residues. V shed 0 bases and J shed 3 bases, with 11 bases lying between them. The CDR3 nucleotides read TGTGCCAGCTCACCACCGAGGACCACCCCTAATGAAAAACTGTTTTTT. This gives the protein CASSPPRTTPNEKLFF.